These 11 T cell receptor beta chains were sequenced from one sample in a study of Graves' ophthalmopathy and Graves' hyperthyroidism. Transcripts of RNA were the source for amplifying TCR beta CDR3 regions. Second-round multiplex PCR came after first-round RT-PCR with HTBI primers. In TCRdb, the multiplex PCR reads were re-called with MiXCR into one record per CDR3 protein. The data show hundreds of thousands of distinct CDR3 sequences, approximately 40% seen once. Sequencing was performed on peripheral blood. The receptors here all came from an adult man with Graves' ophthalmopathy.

CDR3 sequence: CASSPEGSSYEQYF. CDR3 in DNA: TGCGCCAGCAGCCCGGAGGGGAGCTCCTACGAGCAGTACTTC. The chain employs TRBV5-1 and TRBJ2-7; D is perhaps TRBD2 (6 bases). Per the germline V gene, CDR1 is SGHRS and CDR2 is YFSETQ. The V end lost 4 bases, the J end lost 0 bases, and 11 bases lay between the germline ends. CDR3 length equals 14 residues.

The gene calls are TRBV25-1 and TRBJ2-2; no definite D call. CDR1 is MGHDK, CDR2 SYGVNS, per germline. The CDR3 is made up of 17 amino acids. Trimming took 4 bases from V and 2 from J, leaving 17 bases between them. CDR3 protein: CASSASVQTLNTGELFF. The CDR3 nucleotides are TGTGCCAGCAGTGCTAGTGTTCAGACTCTTAACACCGGGGAGCTGTTTTTT.

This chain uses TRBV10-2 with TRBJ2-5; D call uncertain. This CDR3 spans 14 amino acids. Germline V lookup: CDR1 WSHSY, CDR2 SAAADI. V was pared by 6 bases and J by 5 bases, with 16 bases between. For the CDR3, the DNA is TGCGCCAGCAGCCAGCCTCACCCCCTGGAGACCCAGTACTTC. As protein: CASSQPHPLETQYF.

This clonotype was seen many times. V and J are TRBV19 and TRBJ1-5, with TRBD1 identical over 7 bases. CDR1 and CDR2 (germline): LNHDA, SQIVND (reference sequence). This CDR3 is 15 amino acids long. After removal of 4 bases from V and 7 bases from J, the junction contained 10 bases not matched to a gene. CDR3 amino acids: CASSTKTGSSQPQHF. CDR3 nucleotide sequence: TGTGCCAGTAGTACGAAGACAGGGAGTAGCCAGCCCCAGCATTTT.

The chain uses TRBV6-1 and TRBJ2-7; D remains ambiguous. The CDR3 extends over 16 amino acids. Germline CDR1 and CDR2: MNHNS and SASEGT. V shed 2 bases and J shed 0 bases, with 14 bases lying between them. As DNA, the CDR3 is TGTGCCAGCAGTGAACCAGACGACGTCCGCTCCTACGAGCAGTACTTC. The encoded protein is CASSEPDDVRSYEQYF.

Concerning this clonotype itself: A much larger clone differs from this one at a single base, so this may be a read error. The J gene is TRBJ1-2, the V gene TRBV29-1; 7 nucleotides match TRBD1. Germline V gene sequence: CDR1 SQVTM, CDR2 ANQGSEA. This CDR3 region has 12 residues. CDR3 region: CSHQGDPRGYTF. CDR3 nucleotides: TGCAGTCACCAGGGGGACCCACGGGGCTACACCTTC.

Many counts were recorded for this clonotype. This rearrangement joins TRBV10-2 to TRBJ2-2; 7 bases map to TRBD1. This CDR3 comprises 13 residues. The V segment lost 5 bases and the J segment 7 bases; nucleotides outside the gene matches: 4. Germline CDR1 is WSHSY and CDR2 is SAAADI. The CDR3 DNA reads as TGCGCCAGCAGTACAGGGGAATTCGGGGAGCTGTTTTTT. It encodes CASSTGEFGELFF.

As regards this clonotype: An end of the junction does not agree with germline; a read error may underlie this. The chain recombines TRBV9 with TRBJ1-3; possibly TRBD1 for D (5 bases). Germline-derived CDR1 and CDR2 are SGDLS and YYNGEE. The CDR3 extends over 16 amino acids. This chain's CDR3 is CASSVEGQGAGNTICF. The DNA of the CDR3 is TGTGCCAGCAGCGTAGAGGGGCAGGGCGCTGGAAACACCATATGTTTT.

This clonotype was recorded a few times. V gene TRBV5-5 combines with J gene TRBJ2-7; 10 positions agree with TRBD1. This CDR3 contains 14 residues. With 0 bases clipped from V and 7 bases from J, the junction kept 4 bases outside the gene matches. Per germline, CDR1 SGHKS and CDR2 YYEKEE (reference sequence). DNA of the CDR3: TGTGCCAGCAGCTTGGCGGGACAGGGGAGAGAGCAGTACTTC. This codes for CASSLAGQGREQYF.

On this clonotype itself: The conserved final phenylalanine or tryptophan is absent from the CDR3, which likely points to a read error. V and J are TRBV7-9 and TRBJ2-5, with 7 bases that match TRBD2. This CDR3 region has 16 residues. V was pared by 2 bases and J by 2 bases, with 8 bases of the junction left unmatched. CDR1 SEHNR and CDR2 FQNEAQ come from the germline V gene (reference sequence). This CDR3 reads CASSLSGTTTQETQYL. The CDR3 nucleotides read TGTGCCAGCAGCTTATCCGGGACTACGACACAAGAGACCCAGTACCTC.

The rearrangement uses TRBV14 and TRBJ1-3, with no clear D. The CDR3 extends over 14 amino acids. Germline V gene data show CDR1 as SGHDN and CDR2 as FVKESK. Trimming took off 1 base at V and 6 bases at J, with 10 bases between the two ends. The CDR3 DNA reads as TGTGCCAGCAGCCAAGGCCGAGGAGTAAACACCATATATTTT. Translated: CASSQGRGVNTIYF.